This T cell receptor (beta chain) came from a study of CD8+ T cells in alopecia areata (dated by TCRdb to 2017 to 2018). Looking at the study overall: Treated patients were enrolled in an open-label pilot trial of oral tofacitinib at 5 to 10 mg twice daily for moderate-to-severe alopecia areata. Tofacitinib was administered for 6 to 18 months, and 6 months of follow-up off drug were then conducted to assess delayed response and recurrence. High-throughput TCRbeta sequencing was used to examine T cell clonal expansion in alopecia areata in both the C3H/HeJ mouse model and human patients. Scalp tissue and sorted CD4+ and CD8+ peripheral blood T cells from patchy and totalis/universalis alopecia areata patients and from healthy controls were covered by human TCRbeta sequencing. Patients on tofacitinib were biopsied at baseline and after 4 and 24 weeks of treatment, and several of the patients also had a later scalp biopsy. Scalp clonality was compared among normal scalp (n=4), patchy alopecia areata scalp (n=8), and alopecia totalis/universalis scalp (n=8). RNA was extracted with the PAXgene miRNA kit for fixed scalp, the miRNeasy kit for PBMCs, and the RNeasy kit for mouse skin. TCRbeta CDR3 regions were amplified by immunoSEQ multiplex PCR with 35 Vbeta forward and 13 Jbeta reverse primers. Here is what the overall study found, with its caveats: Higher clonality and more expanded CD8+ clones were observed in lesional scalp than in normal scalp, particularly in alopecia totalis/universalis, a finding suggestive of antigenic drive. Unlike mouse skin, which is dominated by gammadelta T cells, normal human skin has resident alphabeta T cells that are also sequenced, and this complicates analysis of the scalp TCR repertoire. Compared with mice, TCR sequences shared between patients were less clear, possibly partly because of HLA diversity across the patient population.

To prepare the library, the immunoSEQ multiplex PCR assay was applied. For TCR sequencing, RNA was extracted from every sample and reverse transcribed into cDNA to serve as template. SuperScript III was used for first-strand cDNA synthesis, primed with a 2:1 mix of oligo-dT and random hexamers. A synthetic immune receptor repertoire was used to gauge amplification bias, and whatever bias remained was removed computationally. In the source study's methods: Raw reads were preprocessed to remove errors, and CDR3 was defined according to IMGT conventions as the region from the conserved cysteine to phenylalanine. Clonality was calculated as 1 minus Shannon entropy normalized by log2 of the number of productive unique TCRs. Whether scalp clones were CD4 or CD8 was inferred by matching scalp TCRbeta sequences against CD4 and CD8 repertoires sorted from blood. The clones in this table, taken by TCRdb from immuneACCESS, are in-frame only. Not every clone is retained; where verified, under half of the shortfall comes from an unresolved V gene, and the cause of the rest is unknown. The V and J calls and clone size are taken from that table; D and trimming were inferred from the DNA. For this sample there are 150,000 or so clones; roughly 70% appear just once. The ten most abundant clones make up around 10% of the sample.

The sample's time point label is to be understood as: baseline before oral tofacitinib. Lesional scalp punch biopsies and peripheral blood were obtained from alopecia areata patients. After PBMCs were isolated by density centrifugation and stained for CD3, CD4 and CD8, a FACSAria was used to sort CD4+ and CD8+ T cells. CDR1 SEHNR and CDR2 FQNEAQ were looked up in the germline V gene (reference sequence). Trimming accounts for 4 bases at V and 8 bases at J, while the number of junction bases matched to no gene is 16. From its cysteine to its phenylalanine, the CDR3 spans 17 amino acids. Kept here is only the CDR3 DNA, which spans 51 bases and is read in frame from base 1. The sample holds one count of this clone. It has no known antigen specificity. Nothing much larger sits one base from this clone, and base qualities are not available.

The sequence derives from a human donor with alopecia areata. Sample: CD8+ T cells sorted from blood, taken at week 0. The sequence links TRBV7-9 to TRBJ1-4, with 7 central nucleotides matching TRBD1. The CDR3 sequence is CASSSPSRGRVREKLFF. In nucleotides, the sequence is TGTGCCAGCAGCTCCCCCTCGAGGGGGCGCGTACGGGAAAAACTGTTTTTT.